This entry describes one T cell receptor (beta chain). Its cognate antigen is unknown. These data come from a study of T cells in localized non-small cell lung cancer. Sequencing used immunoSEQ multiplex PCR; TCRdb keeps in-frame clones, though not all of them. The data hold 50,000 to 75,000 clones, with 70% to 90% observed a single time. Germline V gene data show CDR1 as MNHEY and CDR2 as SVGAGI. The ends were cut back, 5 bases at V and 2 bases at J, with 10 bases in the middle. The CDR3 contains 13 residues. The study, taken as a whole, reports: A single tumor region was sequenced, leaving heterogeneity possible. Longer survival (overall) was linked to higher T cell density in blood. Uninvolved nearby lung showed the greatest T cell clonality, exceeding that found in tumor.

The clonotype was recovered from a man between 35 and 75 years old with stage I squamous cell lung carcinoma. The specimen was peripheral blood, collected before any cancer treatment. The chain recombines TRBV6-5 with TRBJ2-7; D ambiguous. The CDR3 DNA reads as TGTGCCAGCAGTGCAGGATGGGCCTACGAGCAGTACTTC. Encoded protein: CASSAGWAYEQYF.